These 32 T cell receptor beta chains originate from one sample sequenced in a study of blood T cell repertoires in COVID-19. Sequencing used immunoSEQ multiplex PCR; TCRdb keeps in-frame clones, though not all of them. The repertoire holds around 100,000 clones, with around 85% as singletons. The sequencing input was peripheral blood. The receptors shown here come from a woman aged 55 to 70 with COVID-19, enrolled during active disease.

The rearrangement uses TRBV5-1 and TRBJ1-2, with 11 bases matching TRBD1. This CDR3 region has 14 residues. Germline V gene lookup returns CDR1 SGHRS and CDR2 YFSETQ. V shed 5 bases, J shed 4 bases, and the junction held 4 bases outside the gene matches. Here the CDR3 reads CASRSGTGGYGYTF. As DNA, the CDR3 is TGCGCCAGCAGGTCCGGGACAGGGGGCTATGGCTACACCTTC.

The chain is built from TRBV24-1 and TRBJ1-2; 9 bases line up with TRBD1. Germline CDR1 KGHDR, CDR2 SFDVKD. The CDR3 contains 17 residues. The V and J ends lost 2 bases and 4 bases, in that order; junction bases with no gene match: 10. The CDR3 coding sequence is TGTGCCACCAGTGATTCGGGGGGGACAGGGCGTACCTATGGCTACACCTTC. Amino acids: CATSDSGGTGRTYGYTF.

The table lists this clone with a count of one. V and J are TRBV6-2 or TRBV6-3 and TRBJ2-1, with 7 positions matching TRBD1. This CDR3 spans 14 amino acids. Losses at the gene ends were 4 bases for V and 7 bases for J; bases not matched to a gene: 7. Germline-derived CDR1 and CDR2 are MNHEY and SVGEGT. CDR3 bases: TGTGCCAGCAGTTCGGGACAGATAGTAAATGAGCAGTTCTTC. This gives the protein CASSSGQIVNEQFF.

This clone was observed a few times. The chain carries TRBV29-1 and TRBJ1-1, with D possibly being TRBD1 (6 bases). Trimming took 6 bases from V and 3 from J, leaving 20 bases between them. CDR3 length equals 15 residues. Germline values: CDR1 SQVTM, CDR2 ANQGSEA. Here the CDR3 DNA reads TGCAGCGTACTTCCTCGGACAGTTTTGGACACTGAAGCTTTCTTT. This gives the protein CSVLPRTVLDTEAFF. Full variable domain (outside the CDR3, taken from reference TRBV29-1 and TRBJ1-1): SAVISQKPSRDICQRGTSLTIQCQVDSQVTMMFWYRQQPGQSLTLIATANQGSEATYESGFVIDKFPISRPNLTFSTLTVSNMSPEDSSIYLCSVLPRTVLDTEAFFGQGTRLTVV.

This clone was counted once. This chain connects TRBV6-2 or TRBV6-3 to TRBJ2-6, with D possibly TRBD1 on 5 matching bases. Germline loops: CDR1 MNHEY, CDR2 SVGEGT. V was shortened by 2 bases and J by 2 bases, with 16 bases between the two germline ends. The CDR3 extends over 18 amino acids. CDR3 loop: CASSYHRWAGPGANVLTF. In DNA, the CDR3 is TGTGCCAGCAGTTACCACAGGTGGGCCGGCCCTGGGGCCAACGTCCTGACTTTC.

CDR3 residues: CASSRNSGAVNQPQHF. The CDR3 DNA sequence: TGTGCCAGCAGTCGGAACTCAGGGGCGGTCAATCAGCCCCAGCATTTT. The chain couples TRBV9 to TRBJ1-5; possible D gene TRBD1, 6 bases. V gave up 5 bases and J gave up 3 bases, with 18 bases separating them. The CDR3 is 16 residues long. Germline loops: CDR1 SGDLS, CDR2 YYNGEE. Looking up the rest from reference TRBV9 and TRBJ1-5 gives the full variable domain: DSGVTQTPKHLITATGQRVTLRCSPRSGDLSVYWYQQSLDQGLQFLIQYYNGEERAKGNILERFSAQQFPDLHSELNLSSLELGDSALYFCASSRNSGAVNQPQHFGDGTRLSIL.

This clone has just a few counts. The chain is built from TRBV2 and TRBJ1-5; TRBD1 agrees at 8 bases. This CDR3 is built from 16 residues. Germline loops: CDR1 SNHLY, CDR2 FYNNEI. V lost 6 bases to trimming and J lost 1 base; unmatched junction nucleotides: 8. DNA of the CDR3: TGTGCCAGCAGGCCGGACAGGGTTGGGAGCAATCAGCCCCAGCATTTT. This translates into CASRPDRVGSNQPQHF.

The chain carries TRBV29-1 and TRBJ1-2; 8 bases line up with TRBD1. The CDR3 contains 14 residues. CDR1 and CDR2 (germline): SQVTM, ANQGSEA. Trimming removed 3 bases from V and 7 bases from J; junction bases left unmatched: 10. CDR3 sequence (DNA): TGCAGCGTTGAGGCGGACAGGGTTTTACGTGGCTACACCTTC. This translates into CSVEADRVLRGYTF.

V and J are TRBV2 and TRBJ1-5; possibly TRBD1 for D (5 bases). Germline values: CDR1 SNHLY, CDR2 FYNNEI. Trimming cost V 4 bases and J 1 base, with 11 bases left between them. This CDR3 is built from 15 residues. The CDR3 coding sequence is TGTGCCAGCAGTGTGCAGGGCGGCAGCAATCAGCCCCAGCATTTT. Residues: CASSVQGGSNQPQHF. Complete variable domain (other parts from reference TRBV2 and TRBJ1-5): EPEVTQTPSHQVTQMGQEVILRCVPISNHLYFYWYRQILGQKVEFLVSFYNNEISEKSEIFDDQFSVERPDGSNFTLKIRSTKLEDSAMYFCASSVQGGSNQPQHFGDGTRLSIL.

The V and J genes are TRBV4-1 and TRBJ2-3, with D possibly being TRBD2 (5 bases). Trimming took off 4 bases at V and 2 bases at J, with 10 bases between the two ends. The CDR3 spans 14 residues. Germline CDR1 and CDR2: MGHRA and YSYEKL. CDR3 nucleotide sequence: TGCGCCAGCAGCCCTCGGGGATTCACAGATACGCAGTATTTT. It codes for CASSPRGFTDTQYF.

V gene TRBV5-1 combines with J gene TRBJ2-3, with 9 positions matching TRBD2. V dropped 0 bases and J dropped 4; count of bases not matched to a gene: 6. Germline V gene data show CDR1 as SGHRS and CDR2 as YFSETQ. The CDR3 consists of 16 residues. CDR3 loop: CASSLVAGGLADTQYF. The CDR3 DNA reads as TGCGCCAGCAGCTTGGTTGCGGGGGGGCTCGCAGATACGCAGTATTTT.

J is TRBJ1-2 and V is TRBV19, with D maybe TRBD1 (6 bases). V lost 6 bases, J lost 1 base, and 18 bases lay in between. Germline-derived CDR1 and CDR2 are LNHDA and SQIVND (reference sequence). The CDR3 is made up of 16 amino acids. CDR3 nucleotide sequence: TGTGCCAGTAGCTTTGGGGCGACAGGTCGTAACTATGGCTACACCTTC. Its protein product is CASSFGATGRNYGYTF.

CDR3 sequence reads: CASTQRDRGRNSPLHF. DNA for the CDR3: TGTGCCAGTACCCAAAGGGACAGGGGAAGGAATTCACCCCTCCACTTT. The chain couples TRBV19 to TRBJ1-6, with 10 bases lining up with TRBD1. Looked up from germline, CDR1 is LNHDA and CDR2 is SQIVND (reference sequence). V shed 7 bases and J 7 bases; nucleotides not matched to a gene: 10. There are 16 residues in the CDR3.

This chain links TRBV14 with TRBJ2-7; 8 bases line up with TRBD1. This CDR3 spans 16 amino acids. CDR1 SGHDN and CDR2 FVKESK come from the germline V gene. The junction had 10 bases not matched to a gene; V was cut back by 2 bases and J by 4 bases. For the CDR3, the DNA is TGTGCCAGCAGCCAATTAGACAGGGGTTTCCCTTACGAGCAGTACTTC. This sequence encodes CASSQLDRGFPYEQYF. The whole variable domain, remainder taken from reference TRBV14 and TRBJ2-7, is EAGVTQFPSHSVIEKGQTVTLRCDPISGHDNLYWYRRVMGKEIKFLLHFVKESKQDESGMPNNRFLAERTGGTYSTLKVQPAELEDSGVYFCASSQLDRGFPYEQYFGPGTRLTVT.

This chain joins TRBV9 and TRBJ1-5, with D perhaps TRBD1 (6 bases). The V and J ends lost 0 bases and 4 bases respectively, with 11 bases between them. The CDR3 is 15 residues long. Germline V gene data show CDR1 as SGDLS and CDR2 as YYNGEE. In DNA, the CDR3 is TGTGCCAGCAGCGTAGCTGGGCAGGGGAATCAGCCCCAGCATTTT. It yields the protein CASSVAGQGNQPQHF.

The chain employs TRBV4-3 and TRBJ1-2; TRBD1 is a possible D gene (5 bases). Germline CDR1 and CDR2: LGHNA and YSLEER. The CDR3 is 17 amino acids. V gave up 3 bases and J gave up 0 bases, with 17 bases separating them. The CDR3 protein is CASSQSGGDLTNYGYTF. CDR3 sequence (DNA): TGCGCCAGCAGCCAGTCTGGCGGGGACCTTACTAACTATGGCTACACCTTC.

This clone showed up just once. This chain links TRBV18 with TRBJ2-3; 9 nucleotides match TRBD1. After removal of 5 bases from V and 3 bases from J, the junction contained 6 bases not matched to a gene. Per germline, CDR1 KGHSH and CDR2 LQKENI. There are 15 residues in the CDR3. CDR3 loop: CASSTSTGGTDTQYF. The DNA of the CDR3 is TGTGCCAGCTCAACCTCGACAGGGGGGACAGATACGCAGTATTTT.

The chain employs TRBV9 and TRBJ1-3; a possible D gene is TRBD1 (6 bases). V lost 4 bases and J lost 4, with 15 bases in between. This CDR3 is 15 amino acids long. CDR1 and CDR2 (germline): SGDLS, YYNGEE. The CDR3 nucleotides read TGTGCCAGCAGCCCTGCGGGGGGGACAGGAAACACCATATATTTT. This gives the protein CASSPAGGTGNTIYF.

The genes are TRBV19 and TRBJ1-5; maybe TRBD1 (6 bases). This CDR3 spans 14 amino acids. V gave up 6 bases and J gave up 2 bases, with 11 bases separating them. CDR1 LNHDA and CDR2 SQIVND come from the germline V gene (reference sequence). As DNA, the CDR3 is TGTGCCAGTAGGAAACAGGGAGGCAATCAGCCCCAGCATTTT. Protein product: CASRKQGGNQPQHF.

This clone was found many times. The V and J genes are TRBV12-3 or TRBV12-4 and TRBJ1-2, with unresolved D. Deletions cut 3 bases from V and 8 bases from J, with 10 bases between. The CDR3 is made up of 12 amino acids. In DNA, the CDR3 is TGTGCCAGCAGTTTTCAGGAGGGCGGCTACACCTTC. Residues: CASSFQEGGYTF.

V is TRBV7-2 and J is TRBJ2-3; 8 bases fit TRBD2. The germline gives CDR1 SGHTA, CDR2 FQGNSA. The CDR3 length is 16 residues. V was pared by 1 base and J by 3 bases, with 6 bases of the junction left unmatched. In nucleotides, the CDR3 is TGTGCCAGCAGCTTAGTTAGCGGGGTTTCGACAGATACGCAGTATTTT. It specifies CASSLVSGVSTDTQYF.

CDR3 protein: CASSLEYRSSYEQYF. The CDR3 DNA follows: TGTGCCAGCAGCTTGGAATATCGGAGCTCCTACGAGCAGTACTTC. The chain is built from TRBV5-6 and TRBJ2-7; D unresolved. CDR3 length equals 15 residues. Germline assignment: CDR1 SGHDT and CDR2 YYEEEE. V was pared by 0 bases and J by 0 bases, with 10 bases between.

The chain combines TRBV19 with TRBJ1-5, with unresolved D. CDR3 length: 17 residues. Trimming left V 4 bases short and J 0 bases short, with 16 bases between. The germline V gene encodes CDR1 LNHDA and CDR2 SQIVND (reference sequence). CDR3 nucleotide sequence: TGTGCCAGTAGTACGCATCCCCGGGGATATAGCAATCAGCCCCAGCATTTT. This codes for CASSTHPRGYSNQPQHF.

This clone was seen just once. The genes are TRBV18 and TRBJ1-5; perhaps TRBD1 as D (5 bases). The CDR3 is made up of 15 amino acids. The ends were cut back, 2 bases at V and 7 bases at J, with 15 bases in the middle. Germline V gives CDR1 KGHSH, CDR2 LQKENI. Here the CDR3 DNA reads TGTGCCAGCTCACCAGGGGCAGGGCGGGAGCAGCCCCAGCATTTT. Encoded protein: CASSPGAGREQPQHF.

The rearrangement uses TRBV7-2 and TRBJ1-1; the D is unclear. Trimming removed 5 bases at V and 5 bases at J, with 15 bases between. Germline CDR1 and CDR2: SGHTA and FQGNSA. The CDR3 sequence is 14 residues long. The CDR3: CASSGDPWKTEAFF. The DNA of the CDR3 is TGTGCCAGCAGCGGAGACCCATGGAAGACTGAAGCTTTCTTT.

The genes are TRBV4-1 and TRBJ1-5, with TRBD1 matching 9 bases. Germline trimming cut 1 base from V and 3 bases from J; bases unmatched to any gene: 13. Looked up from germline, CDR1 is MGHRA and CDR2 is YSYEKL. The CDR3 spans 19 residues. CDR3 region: CASSQGPESGTGINQPQHF. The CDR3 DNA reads TGCGCCAGCAGCCAAGGACCAGAGTCCGGGACAGGGATCAATCAGCCCCAGCATTTT.

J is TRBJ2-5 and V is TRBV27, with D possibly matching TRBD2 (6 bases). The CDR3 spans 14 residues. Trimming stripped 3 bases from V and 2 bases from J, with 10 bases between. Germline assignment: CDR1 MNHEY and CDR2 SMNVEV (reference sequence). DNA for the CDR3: TGTGCCAGCAGTTTGATGGGGAGGCAAGAGACCCAGTACTTC. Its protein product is CASSLMGRQETQYF.

The DNA of the CDR3 is TGTGCCAGCAATGGCCATGAAGCTTTCTTT. Translated: CASNGHEAFF. The V gene is TRBV28, the J gene TRBJ1-1, with unresolved D. The CDR3 length is 10 residues. V gave up 7 bases and J gave up 7 bases, with 7 bases separating them. The germline CDR1 and CDR2 sequences are MDHEN and SYDVKM.

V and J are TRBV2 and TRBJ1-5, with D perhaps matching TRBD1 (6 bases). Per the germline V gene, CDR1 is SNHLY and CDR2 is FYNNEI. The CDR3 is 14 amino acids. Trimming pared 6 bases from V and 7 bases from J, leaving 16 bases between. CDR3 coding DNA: TGTGCCAGCAGGAGACAGGTGGAAGGACAGCCCCAGCATTTT. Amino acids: CASRRQVEGQPQHF.

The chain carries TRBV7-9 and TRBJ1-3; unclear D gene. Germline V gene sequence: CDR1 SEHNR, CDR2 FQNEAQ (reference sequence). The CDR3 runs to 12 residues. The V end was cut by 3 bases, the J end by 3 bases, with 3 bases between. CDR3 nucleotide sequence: TGTGCCAGCAGCTTCGGTGGAAACACCATATATTTT. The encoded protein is CASSFGGNTIYF.

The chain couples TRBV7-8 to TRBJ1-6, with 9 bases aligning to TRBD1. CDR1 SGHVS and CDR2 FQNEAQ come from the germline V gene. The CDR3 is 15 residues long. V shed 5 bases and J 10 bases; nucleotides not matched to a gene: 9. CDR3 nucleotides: TGTGCCAGCAGCGTATCCGGGACAGGGAAATCACCCCTCCACTTT. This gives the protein CASSVSGTGKSPLHF.

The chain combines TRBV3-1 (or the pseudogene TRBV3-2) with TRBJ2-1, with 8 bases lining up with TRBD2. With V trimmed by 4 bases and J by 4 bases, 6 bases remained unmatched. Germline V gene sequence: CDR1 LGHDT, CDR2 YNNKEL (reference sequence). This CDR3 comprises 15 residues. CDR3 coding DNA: TGTGCCAGCAGCCGCCCTAGCGGGCTATACAATGAGCAGTTCTTC. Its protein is CASSRPSGLYNEQFF.